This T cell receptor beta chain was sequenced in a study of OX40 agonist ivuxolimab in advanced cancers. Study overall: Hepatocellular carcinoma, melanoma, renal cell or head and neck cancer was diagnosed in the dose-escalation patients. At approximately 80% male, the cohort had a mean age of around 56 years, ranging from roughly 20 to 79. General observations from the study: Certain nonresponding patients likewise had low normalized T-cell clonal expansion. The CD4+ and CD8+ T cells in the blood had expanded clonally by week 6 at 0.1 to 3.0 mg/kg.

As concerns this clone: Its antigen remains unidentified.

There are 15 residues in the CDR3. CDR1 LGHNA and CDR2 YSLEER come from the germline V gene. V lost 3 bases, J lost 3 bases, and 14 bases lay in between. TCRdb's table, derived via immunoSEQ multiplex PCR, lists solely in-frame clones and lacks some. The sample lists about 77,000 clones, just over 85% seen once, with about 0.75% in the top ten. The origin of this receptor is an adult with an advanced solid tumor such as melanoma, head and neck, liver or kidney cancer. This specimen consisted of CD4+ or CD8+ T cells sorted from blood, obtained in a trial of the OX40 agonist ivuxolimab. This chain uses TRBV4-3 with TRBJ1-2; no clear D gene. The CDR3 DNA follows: TGCGCCAGCAGCCAGACCCGGGGTCTTTACTATGGCTACACCTTC. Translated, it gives CASSQTRGLYYGYTF.